What follows are 19 T cell receptor beta chains derived from one specimen sequenced in a study of T-cell memory formation after mild COVID-19. MiXCR, applied by TCRdb to the 5' RACE reads, yields one record per CDR3 protein. The sample shows tens of thousands of distinct CDR3 sequences, around 15% of them seen only once. The specimen was PBMCs or a T cell subset sorted from them (not recorded which). These receptors came from a man aged 18 to 30 who had mild COVID-19 (a few samples of this study predate the infection). Cell type and time point are not known.

The chain links TRBV4-3 to TRBJ2-5; 9 nucleotides match TRBD1. CDR1 and CDR2 from the germline V gene are LGHNA and YSLEER. V shed 4 bases, J shed 5 bases, and the junction held 8 bases outside the gene matches. This CDR3 region has 15 residues. The CDR3 region is CASSPGTGIGETQYF. The CDR3 coding sequence is TGCGCCAGCAGCCCCGGGACAGGGATTGGGGAGACCCAGTACTTC.

This clonotype was found many times. The CDR3 here is CASSAKPTSSYNEQFF. The CDR3 DNA sequence: TGTGCCAGCAGCGCAAAGCCAACGAGCTCCTACAATGAGCAGTTCTTC. The gene calls are TRBV2 and TRBJ2-1; D unclear. The CDR3 sequence is 16 residues long. CDR1 and CDR2 from the germline V gene are SNHLY and FYNNEI. V lost 6 bases to trimming and J lost 0 bases, with 15 bases between them.

V gene TRBV19 combines with J gene TRBJ2-7; D may correspond to TRBD1 or TRBD2 (5 bases each). From germline, CDR1 is LNHDA and CDR2 SQIVND (reference sequence). V gave up 5 bases and J gave up 2 bases, with 13 bases separating them. This CDR3 has 14 amino acids. The CDR3 DNA follows: TGTGCCAGTAGTCTACGGGACGGAGCCTACGAGCAGTACTTC. Residues: CASSLRDGAYEQYF.

The chain joins TRBV7-9 to TRBJ2-4; possibly TRBD1 for D (5 bases). The CDR3 consists of 17 residues. Trimming stripped 0 bases from V and 1 base from J, with 13 bases between. Germline assignment: CDR1 SEHNR and CDR2 FQNEAQ (reference sequence). The CDR3 DNA is TGTGCCAGCAGCTTAGCGCTCGGACAAATCGCCAAAAACATTCAGTACTTC. Translation: CASSLALGQIAKNIQYF.

The CDR3 here is CASSLGGRWERGGVTGELFF. The DNA of the CDR3 is TGTGCCAGCAGCTTAGGGGGGCGCTGGGAGCGGGGGGGCGTCACCGGGGAGCTGTTTTTT. The V gene is TRBV7-2, the J gene TRBJ2-2; 10 nucleotides line up with TRBD2. Germline V gene data show CDR1 as SGHTA and CDR2 as FQGNSA. Losses at the gene ends were 1 base for V and 4 bases for J; bases not matched to a gene: 15. The CDR3 sequence is 20 residues long.

This clonotype was recorded a few times. The rearrangement joins TRBV3-1 to TRBJ1-6, with no clear D. CDR1 and CDR2 from the germline V gene are LGHDT and YNNKEL (reference sequence). This CDR3 comprises 14 residues. Trimming removed 1 base from V and 12 bases from J, with 13 bases in between. CDR3 coding DNA: TGTGCCAGCAGCCAAGGGGCGGGTATGAGACCCCTCCACTTT. Translating it yields CASSQGAGMRPLHF.

The chain links TRBV7-8 to TRBJ2-1; D not resolved. CDR1 and CDR2 (germline): SGHVS, FQNEAQ. The V end lost 1 base, the J end lost 0 bases, and 7 bases lay between the germline ends. The CDR3 loop spans 15 amino acids. For the CDR3, the DNA is TGTGCCAGCAGCTTAGGTGCAGGCTCCTACAATGAGCAGTTCTTC. Protein sequence: CASSLGAGSYNEQFF.

This clonotype was found a few times. The chain employs TRBV7-9 and TRBJ2-5; no clear D. The CDR3 has 14 amino acids. With 2 bases removed from V and 1 base from J, the gap between germline ends came to 8 bases. Germline V lookup: CDR1 SEHNR, CDR2 FQNEAQ (reference sequence). The CDR3 spells CASSLLRFQETQYF. In DNA, the CDR3 is TGTGCCAGCAGCTTACTTCGCTTCCAAGAGACCCAGTACTTC. Combining the CDR3 with reference TRBV7-9 and TRBJ2-5 gives the whole variable domain DTGVSQNPRHKITKRGQNVTFRCDPISEHNRLYWYRQTLGQGPEFLTYFQNEAQLEKSRLLSDRFSAERPKGSFSTLEIQRTEQGDSAMYLCASSLLRFQETQYFGPGTRLLVL.

The rearrangement uses TRBV4-3 and TRBJ2-7, with TRBD2 as a possible D gene (6 bases). The CDR3 has 13 residues. Trimming removed 4 bases from V and 7 bases from J, with 14 bases in between. Germline V lookup: CDR1 LGHNA, CDR2 YSLEER. CDR3 sequence reads: CASSPGLVGEQYF. In nucleotides, the CDR3 is TGCGCCAGCAGCCCGGGACTGGTGGGGGAGCAGTACTTC.

The chain carries TRBV7-8 and TRBJ2-7, with D uncertain. V dropped 5 bases and J dropped 6 bases, with 17 bases sitting between them. In germline, CDR1 is SGHVS, CDR2 FQNEAQ. The CDR3 contains 14 residues. The CDR3 DNA is TGTGCCAGCAGCCGTATTAGCTTACCGACCGAGCAGTACGTC. Residues: CASSRISLPTEQYV.

Only a few counts were recorded for this clonotype. The chain joins TRBV12-3 or TRBV12-4 to TRBJ1-1; no definite D call. This CDR3 contains 14 residues. V lost 1 base and J lost 0, with 6 bases in between. The CDR3 spells CASSLDTMNTEAFF. DNA of the CDR3: TGTGCCAGCAGTTTAGACACAATGAACACTGAAGCTTTCTTT.

The rearrangement uses TRBV5-1 and TRBJ2-7; unclear D gene. V gave up 0 bases and J gave up 3 bases, with 10 bases separating them. Per the germline V gene, CDR1 is SGHRS and CDR2 is YFSETQ. This CDR3 is 14 amino acids long. DNA of the CDR3: TGCGCCAGCAGCTTGGACAGAAATTACTACGAGCAGTACTTC. Translating it yields CASSLDRNYYEQYF.

The rearrangement uses TRBV4-3 and TRBJ1-2; D gene ambiguous. Germline assignment: CDR1 LGHNA and CDR2 YSLEER. The CDR3 is 13 amino acids. V was trimmed by 5 bases and J by 1 base, leaving 8 bases between them. In DNA form, the CDR3 reads TGCGCCAGCAGCAGAACCCATAACTATGGCTACACCTTC. The encoded protein is CASSRTHNYGYTF.

This chain links TRBV4-2 with TRBJ2-5; 11 bases agree with TRBD2. The V segment lost 0 bases and the J segment 9 bases; nucleotides outside the gene matches: 12. This CDR3 has 17 amino acids. CDR1 LGHNA and CDR2 YNFKEQ come from the germline V gene. CDR3 region: CASSQEPRTSGLKAQYF. CDR3 coding DNA: TGTGCCAGCAGCCAAGAGCCCAGGACTAGCGGGCTCAAGGCCCAGTACTTC.

The rearrangement joins TRBV4-3 to TRBJ2-7; the D call may be TRBD1 or TRBD2 (5 bases each). Germline V CDR1 and CDR2: LGHNA, YSLEER. V was clipped by 0 bases and J by 4 bases, with 19 bases between them. This CDR3 is 17 amino acids long. For the CDR3, the DNA is TGCGCCAGCAGCCAAGATCGCCCTCGGGGCTTATCATACGAGCAGTACTTC. Its translation is CASSQDRPRGLSYEQYF.

The V call is TRBV7-9, the J call TRBJ1-4; D not certain. V gave up 6 bases and J gave up 3 bases, with 11 bases separating them. CDR1 is SEHNR and CDR2 is FQNEAQ in the germline V gene (reference sequence). This CDR3 spans 14 amino acids. CDR3 residues: CASSGPGSNEKLFF. The CDR3 nucleotides are TGTGCCAGCAGTGGCCCCGGGTCTAATGAAAAACTGTTTTTT.

The chain combines TRBV5-4 with TRBJ2-7, with 11 bases fitting TRBD2. The germline V gene encodes CDR1 SGHNT and CDR2 YYREEE (reference sequence). CDR3 length: 13 residues. J lost 5 bases, V lost 2 bases, and 0 bases had no gene match. The CDR3 loop is CASSFSGGDEQYF. The CDR3 nucleotides are TGTGCCAGCAGCTTTAGCGGGGGGGACGAGCAGTACTTC. The full variable domain, its missing parts supplied by reference TRBV5-4 and TRBJ2-7, is ETGVTQSPTHLIKTRGQQVTLRCSSQSGHNTVSWYQQALGQGPQFIFQYYREEENGRGNFPPRFSGLQFPNYSSELNVNALELDDSALYLCASSFSGGDEQYFGPGTRLTVT.

The chain is built from TRBV7-8 and TRBJ1-1; no firm D call. V was pared by 2 bases and J by 2 bases, with 21 bases between. The germline CDR1 and CDR2 sequences are SGHVS and FQNEAQ. CDR3 length: 18 amino acids. The CDR3 is CASSLFFALSARNTEAFF. Written as DNA, the CDR3 is TGTGCCAGCAGCTTATTTTTTGCCCTCTCGGCAAGAAACACTGAAGCTTTCTTT.

This clonotype was picked up a small number of times. V gene TRBV29-1 combines with J gene TRBJ2-7; D is perhaps TRBD1 (6 bases). V was clipped by 4 bases and J by 0 bases, with 10 bases between them. Germline lookup yields CDR1 SQVTM and CDR2 ANQGSEA. CDR3 length equals 13 residues. CDR3: CSVGQVNSYEQYF. The DNA for the CDR3 is TGCAGCGTTGGACAGGTCAACTCCTACGAGCAGTACTTC.